The 30 T cell receptor beta chains listed next were all sequenced from one sample in a study of patients and donors after allogeneic stem cell transplantation. TCRdb redid the calling of the RT-PCR reads with MiXCR, one entry per CDR3 protein. This sample has fewer than 180,000 distinct CDR3 sequences; about a third occur once, and the top ten carry around half. Sequencing was carried out using blood, either unsorted or a sorted T cell fraction (not recorded which). These receptors were obtained from a human donor who was either an allogeneic HSCT recipient or a stem cell or donor lymphocyte infusion donor (not recorded which). It is not recorded whose cells these are; they may come from a transplant donor.

The chain is built from TRBV12-3 or TRBV12-4 and TRBJ2-5; TRBD1 matches 8 bases. This CDR3 has 14 amino acids. Trimming removed 7 bases from V and 5 bases from J; junction bases left unmatched: 9. The CDR3 region has the DNA TGTGCCAGCAACCCATCAGGGGGCGCCGAGACCCAGTACTTC. Translating it yields CASNPSGGAETQYF.

The gene calls are TRBV6-1 and TRBJ1-1; D is ambiguous. The V gene lost 8 bases and the J gene lost 0 bases, with 7 bases spanning the gap. Germline V gene data show CDR1 as MNHNS and CDR2 as SASEGT. CDR3 length equals 12 residues. CDR3 bases: TGTGCCAGCGGGATCATGAACACTGAAGCTTTCTTT. Protein product: CASGIMNTEAFF.

The rearrangement links TRBV9 to TRBJ1-2, with D possibly TRBD1 on 6 matching bases. Trimming took off 3 bases at V and 8 bases at J, with 20 bases between the two ends. The CDR3 spans 15 residues. The V gene's germline CDR1 is SGDLS and CDR2 YYNGEE. CDR3 residues: CASSASSSGAKGYTF. CDR3 DNA: TGTGCCAGCAGCGCCTCAAGCTCGGGGGCCAAAGGCTACACCTTC.

The table lists this clonotype with a few counts. V usage is TRBV20-1 and J usage is TRBJ1-1; TRBD1 matches at 7 bases. Trimming at V came to 0 bases and at J to 5 bases, leaving 6 bases not matched to a gene. The CDR3 has 14 residues. The germline gives CDR1 DFQATT, CDR2 SNEGSKA (reference sequence). The CDR3 DNA follows: TGCAGTGCTAGAGATCAGAGGGGGCGGACTGAAGCTTTCTTT. Protein: CSARDQRGRTEAFF.

This sequence joins TRBV5-1 and TRBJ2-1; D call uncertain. This CDR3 spans 14 amino acids. Trimming cost V 2 bases and J 0 bases, with 6 bases left between them. Looked up from germline, CDR1 is SGHRS and CDR2 is YFSETQ. CDR3 amino acids: CASSFASSYNEQFF. The DNA for the CDR3 is TGCGCCAGCAGCTTCGCCAGCTCCTACAATGAGCAGTTCTTC.

The sample holds a few counts of this clonotype. This sequence joins TRBV4-3 and TRBJ1-4, with D unresolved. The CDR3 has 13 residues. Germline loops: CDR1 LGHNA, CDR2 YSLEER. Trimming removed 0 bases at V and 7 bases at J, with 6 bases between. CDR3 amino acids: CASSQEWAEKLFF. CDR3 DNA sequence: TGCGCCAGCAGCCAAGAATGGGCTGAAAAACTGTTTTTT.

This clonotype showed up just a few times. The chain employs TRBV20-1 and TRBJ2-1; D not certain. The germline V gene encodes CDR1 DFQATT and CDR2 SNEGSKA (reference sequence). Trimming took 0 bases from V and 4 from J, leaving 25 bases between them. This CDR3 is 19 amino acids long. The chain's CDR3 is CSARETPPVDPRIYNEQFF. The CDR3 nucleotides read TGCAGTGCTAGAGAGACCCCTCCGGTGGACCCGCGGATTTACAATGAGCAGTTCTTC.

The V call is TRBV7-9, the J call TRBJ1-2; a weak D match, TRBD1 (5 bases). In germline, CDR1 is SEHNR, CDR2 FQNEAQ (reference sequence). The CDR3 loop spans 15 amino acids. V lost 5 bases and J lost 2, with 15 bases in between. CDR3 residues: CASSLGIGVNYGYTF. The CDR3 coding sequence is TGTGCCAGCAGCCTAGGAATAGGGGTGAACTATGGCTACACCTTC. Combining the CDR3 with reference TRBV7-9 and TRBJ1-2 gives the whole variable domain DTGVSQNPRHKITKRGQNVTFRCDPISEHNRLYWYRQTLGQGPEFLTYFQNEAQLEKSRLLSDRFSAERPKGSFSTLEIQRTEQGDSAMYLCASSLGIGVNYGYTFGSGTRLTVV.

V is TRBV6-6 and J is TRBJ1-2, with no clear D. This CDR3 region has 16 residues. CDR1 is MNHNY, CDR2 SVGAGI, per germline (reference sequence). V was shortened by 0 bases and J by 0 bases, with 11 bases between the two germline ends. CDR3 residues: CASSYSPGPTNYGYTF. The CDR3 DNA sequence: TGTGCCAGCAGTTACTCCCCCGGTCCAACTAACTATGGCTACACCTTC.

This chain uses TRBV20-1 with TRBJ1-1; no reliable D call. The V end lost 5 bases, the J end lost 1 base, and 11 bases lay between the germline ends. The CDR3 spans 13 residues. CDR1 and CDR2 from the germline V gene are DFQATT and SNEGSKA (reference sequence). CDR3 residues: CSARNRANTEAFF. The CDR3 DNA sequence: TGCAGTGCTCGTAACCGAGCGAACACTGAAGCTTTCTTT.

The chain employs TRBV7-9 and TRBJ1-1, with 9 bases identical to TRBD1. CDR1 SEHNR and CDR2 FQNEAQ come from the germline V gene (reference sequence). Unmatched junction bases numbered 4, after V lost 5 bases and J lost 0 bases. This CDR3 comprises 15 residues. The CDR3 region has the DNA TGTGCCAGCAGCGAGGGACAGGGCGTGAACACTGAAGCTTTCTTT. As protein: CASSEGQGVNTEAFF.

This clonotype has just a few counts. The rearrangement uses TRBV15 and TRBJ1-4; D remains ambiguous. V was clipped by 4 bases and J by 4 bases, with 7 bases between them. The CDR3 extends over 13 amino acids. Germline assignment: CDR1 LNHNV and CDR2 YYDKDF (reference sequence). In DNA, the CDR3 is TGTGCCACCAGCACGGGGATTAATGAAAAACTGTTTTTT. Translating gives CATSTGINEKLFF.

V and J are TRBV11-1 and TRBJ1-6, with D maybe TRBD1 (5 bases). There are 15 residues in the CDR3. V lost 6 bases and J 1 base, leaving 10 bases between the germline ends. CDR1 SGHAT and CDR2 FQDESV come from the germline V gene (reference sequence). The CDR3 loop reads CASRRGASYNSPLHF. CDR3 nucleotide sequence: TGTGCCAGCAGAAGGGGCGCTTCCTATAATTCACCCCTCCACTTT.

The J gene is TRBJ2-1, the V gene TRBV12-3 or TRBV12-4; 10 bases align to TRBD1. V was clipped by 5 bases and J by 2 bases; unmatched bases: 3. The CDR3 consists of 15 residues. The DNA for the CDR3 is TGTGCCAGCAGTGCGGGACAGGGGACCTACAATGAGCAGTTCTTC. Its translation: CASSAGQGTYNEQFF.

The rearrangement joins TRBV7-9 to TRBJ2-7; 11 nucleotides match TRBD1. The CDR3 has 18 amino acids. V dropped 5 bases and J dropped 0; count of bases not matched to a gene: 12. CDR1 and CDR2 from the germline V gene are SEHNR and FQNEAQ (reference sequence). The CDR3, as DNA: TGTGCCAGCAGCACCCCCAGGGACAGGGGGAGACTCTCCTACGAGCAGTACGTC. It codes for CASSTPRDRGRLSYEQYV.

The V call is TRBV9, the J call TRBJ2-1; D gene ambiguous. Germline values: CDR1 SGDLS, CDR2 YYNGEE. V was shortened by 4 bases and J by 0 bases, with 5 bases between the two germline ends. The CDR3 loop spans 13 amino acids. The CDR3 here is CASSPSSYNEQFF. The CDR3 DNA sequence: TGTGCCAGCAGCCCTAGCTCCTACAATGAGCAGTTCTTC.

J is TRBJ2-7 and V is TRBV28; maybe TRBD1 (6 bases). The CDR3 consists of 14 residues. CDR1 is MDHEN and CDR2 is SYDVKM in the germline V gene. Trimming took off 8 bases at V and 3 bases at J, with 17 bases between the two ends. CDR3 nucleotides: TGTGCCAGCGGCCCGGGGCAGGGGAACTACGAGCAGTACGTC. Translation gives CASGPGQGNYEQYV.

A few counts support this clonotype. V usage is TRBV9 and J usage is TRBJ1-6; TRBD1 is a possible D gene (5 bases). Germline V gene sequence: CDR1 SGDLS, CDR2 YYNGEE. Trimming took 4 bases from V and 5 from J, leaving 10 bases between them. There are 14 residues in the CDR3. The CDR3 sequence: CASSPRDHNSPLHF. CDR3 bases: TGTGCCAGCAGCCCCCGGGACCATAATTCACCCCTCCACTTT.

This clonotype was picked up many times. The rearrangement uses TRBV7-3 and TRBJ2-3; 8 bases are shared with TRBD1. The CDR3 runs to 15 residues. After removal of 5 bases from V and 1 base from J, the junction contained 5 bases not matched to a gene. Germline V lookup: CDR1 SGHTA, CDR2 FQGTGA. The CDR3 loop is CASSRTGGGTDTQYF. In DNA, the CDR3 is TGTGCCAGCAGCCGAACAGGGGGAGGCACAGATACGCAGTATTTT.

This clonotype appeared once. The V call is TRBV3-1, the J call TRBJ2-3, with D possibly being TRBD1 (6 bases). Between the trimmed V and J ends, which lost 3 bases and 6 bases, there was a span of 16 bases. Germline loops: CDR1 LGHDT, CDR2 YNNKEL (reference sequence). The CDR3 is 15 residues long. CDR3 coding DNA: TGTGCCAGCAGCCACTCGGACAGTTCGGCGGATACGCAGTATTTT. Residues: CASSHSDSSADTQYF.

Only a few counts were recorded for this clonotype. The J gene is TRBJ1-6, the V gene TRBV25-1; 7 bases are a match to TRBD1. Germline CDR1 MGHDK, CDR2 SYGVNS. J gave up 5 bases and V 3 bases, and 7 bases lay outside the gene matches. This CDR3 comprises 16 residues. In nucleotides, the CDR3 is TGTGCCAGCAGTGATGACAGGGAAGCGGATAATTCACCCCTCCACTTT. Its protein is CASSDDREADNSPLHF.

There are a few counts of this clonotype. This sequence joins TRBV3-1 and TRBJ1-1; 7 bases are shared with TRBD1. The J segment lost 6 bases and the V segment lost 4 bases, leaving 14 bases of the junction unmatched. The length of the CDR3 is 16 residues. Germline V gene data show CDR1 as LGHDT and CDR2 as YNNKEL (reference sequence). CDR3 coding DNA: TGTGCCAGCAGCCTAAGCAGGGGGGGCGGCCTTCCTGAAGCTTTCTTT. As protein: CASSLSRGGGLPEAFF.

This chain connects TRBV5-8 to TRBJ1-1; D unresolved. Germline CDR1 SGHTS, CDR2 YDEGEE. This CDR3 spans 14 amino acids. CDR3 residues: CAKQSPRVLREAFF. In nucleotides, the CDR3 is TGTGCGAAGCAGTCTCCCCGGGTTCTTCGTGAAGCTTTCTTT.

The chain links TRBV20-1 to TRBJ1-5, with unresolved D. CDR3 length: 15 residues. V lost 6 bases and J lost 3, with 18 bases in between. Germline CDR1 and CDR2: DFQATT and SNEGSKA (reference sequence). The CDR3 bases are TGCAGTGCCATTAGAGTGGCCGGTCTCAATCAGCCCCAGCATTTT. Protein product: CSAIRVAGLNQPQHF.

The chain recombines TRBV9 with TRBJ2-7; TRBD2 might be the D (6 bases). V lost 0 bases and J lost 6, with 10 bases in between. CDR1 and CDR2 (germline): SGDLS, YYNGEE. The CDR3 runs to 13 residues. CDR3 protein: CASSVAGDSEQYF. CDR3 coding DNA: TGTGCCAGCAGCGTAGCTGGGGACTCCGAGCAGTACTTC.

This clonotype came up a few times. The chain recombines TRBV4-1 with TRBJ1-5; 9 nucleotides line up with TRBD1. Trimming took 1 base from V and 7 from J; bases not matched to a gene: 5. The CDR3 has 15 residues. Per germline, CDR1 MGHRA and CDR2 YSYEKL. The CDR3 region has the DNA TGCGCCAGCAGCCAAGTTACAGGGGGCGGCCAGCCCCAGCATTTT. Its translation is CASSQVTGGGQPQHF.

The chain has TRBV4-3 and TRBJ1-6; TRBD1 is a possible D gene (6 bases). Germline lookup yields CDR1 LGHNA and CDR2 YSLEER. This CDR3 is built from 18 residues. The V end lost 4 bases, the J end lost 0 bases, and 16 bases lay between the germline ends. CDR3 protein: CASSPTQGTRSYNSPLHF. The CDR3 DNA sequence: TGCGCCAGCAGCCCGACACAGGGAACCCGCTCCTATAATTCACCCCTCCACTTT.

This clonotype occurred a few times. V and J are TRBV5-6 and TRBJ1-5; the match to TRBD1 covers 9 bases. Germline assignment: CDR1 SGHDT and CDR2 YYEEEE. This CDR3 spans 15 amino acids. Trimming cost V 4 bases and J 6 bases; bases outside gene matches: 8. CDR3 amino acids: CASSLDRGGPQPQHF. The CDR3 nucleotides read TGTGCCAGCAGCCTGGACAGGGGCGGGCCTCAGCCCCAGCATTTT.

This clonotype was seen a few times. This sequence joins TRBV29-1 and TRBJ2-3, with D perhaps TRBD2 (5 bases). From germline, CDR1 is SQVTM and CDR2 ANQGSEA. The CDR3 covers 12 residues. V was clipped by 4 bases and J by 7 bases, with 12 bases between them. The CDR3 region has the DNA TGCAGCGTTGTGGGAGAGGCGTATACGCAGTATTTT. Its protein product is CSVVGEAYTQYF.

The chain recombines TRBV9 with TRBJ1-2, with TRBD1 matching 10 bases. The CDR3 is 14 residues long. Looked up from germline, CDR1 is SGDLS and CDR2 is YYNGEE. With 3 bases clipped from V and 3 bases from J, the junction kept 2 bases outside the gene matches. The CDR3 reads CASSGGTGDYGYTF. In DNA, the CDR3 is TGTGCCAGCAGCGGAGGGACAGGGGACTATGGCTACACCTTC.